Here is one T cell receptor (beta chain) with its context. Its antigen is not known. CDR3 size: 14 residues. V lost 7 bases and J lost 3, with 16 bases in between. CDR1 and CDR2 from the germline V gene are SGHVS and FNYEAQ. The data stem from a study of cytomegalovirus exposure and HLA in healthy donors. Background on the study: From 190 million or so T cells, an earlier analysis saw some 120 million unique TCR beta sequences. Study-wide findings and caveats: Common viral pathogens seemed, in a later analysis, to connect with several of the most significant clusters. The study had only CMV serostatus as immune exposure information. An analysis was carried out at a later point. It showed that HLA-associated TCR beta chains were more clonally expanded than equally common non-associated chains.

The primer mix had 60 Vbeta and 13 Jbeta primers. Assay: immunoSEQ multiplex PCR; the TCRdb copy retains only in-frame clones and omits some. The sample yields about 90,000 clones, 70% to 75% seen once. The clonotype was recovered from a woman between 18 and 29 years old in good health and CMV-seropositive. Sequencing was carried out using PBMCs. The rearrangement joins TRBV7-6 to TRBJ2-7; no firm D call. The CDR3 DNA reads as TGTGCCAGCAAAAGCCCCCGGCGGAGCTACGAGCAGTACTTC. Translated, it gives CASKSPRRSYEQYF.